The rows below give T cell receptor beta chains drawn from one sample of a study of siplizumab effects on memory and regulatory T cells. The repertoire was sequenced with immunoSEQ multiplex PCR; TCRdb's copy has only in-frame clones and lacks some. The repertoire holds over 60,000 clones, with more than 80% as singletons. Sequenced input: CD8+ T cells sorted from blood. These receptors all stem from a human donor in good health. CDR3s include the opening cysteine and the closing phenylalanine or tryptophan. D genes are given only for firm matches. A clone size is listed for some rows: how often the clone was seen (once, few, many), or a class if it is expanded.

>TRBD1|TRBV19|14|NA|TRBJ2-5
CASSAGGGQETQYF
TGTGCCAGTAGTGCAGGGGGCGGTCAAGAGACCCAGTACTTC
>NA|TRBV6-5|16|NA|TRBJ2-3
CASSLYSSDVTDTQYF
TGTGCCAGCAGTTTATATTCCAGCGACGTCACAGATACGCAGTATTTT
>TRBD1|TRBV5-5|17|NA|TRBJ2-7
CASSYATGTVYPYEQYF
TGTGCCAGCAGCTACGCGACGGGGACAGTCTATCCCTACGAGCAGTACTTC
>TRBD1|TRBV27|14|NA|TRBJ1-5
CASSHRGSNQPQHF
TGTGCCAGCAGTCACAGGGGGAGCAATCAGCCCCAGCATTTT
>NA|TRBV7-9|13|NA|TRBJ2-7
CASSLDDSYEQYF
TGTGCCAGCAGCTTAGACGATTCTTACGAGCAGTACTTC
>TRBD2|TRBV6-5|14|NA|TRBJ2-1
CASSWAGGPDEQFF
TGTGCCAGCAGTTGGGCGGGAGGGCCCGATGAGCAGTTCTTC
>NA|TRBV6-5|15|NA|TRBJ2-7
CASSSIGGLAYEQYF
TGTGCCAGCAGTTCCATAGGGGGGTTGGCCTACGAGCAGTACTTC
>NA|TRBV6-4|13|NA|TRBJ1-2
CASSDGMRYGYTF
TGTGCCAGCAGTGACGGGATGCGATATGGCTACACCTTC
>TRBD2|TRBV5-1|15|NA|TRBJ2-5
CASMTSGRAVETQYF
TGCGCCAGCATGACTAGCGGGAGGGCCGTGGAGACCCAGTACTTC
>TRBD1|TRBV7-9|16|NA|TRBJ1-4
CASSHTTGEGGEKLFF
TGTGCCAGCAGCCACACAACAGGGGAGGGAGGTGAAAAACTGTTTTTT
>NA|TRBV27|15|NA|TRBJ2-1
CASSLYGERAYEQFF
TGTGCCAGCAGTTTATACGGGGAGCGAGCCTATGAGCAGTTCTTC
>NA|TRBV7-9|16|once|TRBJ1-4
CASSVQWTDANEKLFF
TGTGCCAGCAGCGTTCAGTGGACGGATGCGAATGAAAAACTGTTTTTT
>NA|TRBV27|14|NA|TRBJ1-1
CASSWGGAGTEAFF
TGTGCCAGCAGTTGGGGGGGGGCTGGCACTGAAGCTTTCTTT
>TRBD1|TRBV7-2|14|NA|TRBJ1-2
CASSLITGGDGYTF
TGTGCCAGCAGCTTAATCACAGGGGGCGATGGCTACACCTTC
>TRBD1|TRBV9|18|NA|TRBJ2-6
CASSPSPGQVMGANVLTF
TGTGCCAGCAGCCCCAGCCCGGGACAGGTCATGGGGGCCAACGTCCTGACTTTC
>NA|TRBV5-6|15|NA|TRBJ1-6
CASRTESSYNSPLHF
TGTGCCAGTAGGACGGAGAGCTCCTATAATTCACCCCTCCACTTT
>TRBD1|TRBV7-9|15|NA|TRBJ2-7
CASSPRQGRTYEQYF
TGTGCCAGCAGCCCCCGACAGGGCAGGACCTACGAGCAGTACTTC
>NA|TRBV29-1|14|NA|TRBJ2-1
CSVVGLVTYNEQFF
TGCAGCGTTGTTGGGCTAGTGACCTACAATGAGCAGTTCTTC
>NA|TRBV7-9|18|NA|TRBJ2-2
CASSLNYAGAPVTGELFF
TGTGCCAGCAGCTTAAACTATGCGGGGGCGCCGGTCACCGGGGAGCTGTTTTTT
>NA|TRBV4-1|15|NA|TRBJ1-1
CASSQGRLMNTEAFF
TGCGCCAGCAGCCAAGGGCGCCTGATGAACACTGAAGCTTTCTTT
>NA|TRBV2|14|NA|TRBJ1-5
CASSREGGNQPQHF
TGTGCCAGCAGTAGGGAGGGAGGCAATCAGCCCCAGCATTTT
>TRBD1|TRBV4-2|15|NA|TRBJ2-3
CASSQGTGVADTQYF
TGTGCCAGCAGCCAAGGGACAGGGGTCGCAGATACGCAGTATTTT
>NA|TRBV4-1|16|NA|TRBJ1-2
CASSQDWGGLNYGYTF
TGCGCCAGCAGCCAAGATTGGGGGGGGCTAAACTATGGCTACACCTTC
>NA|TRBV7-9|15|NA|TRBJ2-3
CASSLHWGGTDTQYF
TGTGCCAGCAGCTTACATTGGGGAGGCACAGATACGCAGTATTTT
>TRBD1|TRBV7-9|15|NA|TRBJ1-1
CASSGSGTGGTEAFF
TGTGCCAGCAGCGGATCCGGGACAGGGGGCACTGAAGCTTTCTTT
>NA|TRBV7-9|13|NA|TRBJ2-7
CASSLEPLYEQYF
TGTGCCAGCAGCTTAGAACCGCTGTACGAGCAGTACTTC
>TRBD2|TRBV7-2|14|NA|TRBJ2-1
CASRRTSGGLGQFF
TGTGCCAGCAGACGGACTAGCGGGGGGTTGGGACAGTTCTTC
>TRBD1|TRBV4-1|16|NA|TRBJ2-2
CASSQPDRGDTGELFF
TGCGCCAGCAGCCAACCGGACAGGGGCGACACCGGGGAGCTGTTTTTT
>NA|TRBV30|12|NA|TRBJ2-5
CAWMRGRETQYF
TGTGCCTGGATGAGGGGACGAGAGACCCAGTACTTC
>NA|TRBV9|17|few|TRBJ1-2
CASSVAATPTWNYGYTF
TGTGCCAGCAGCGTAGCGGCCACTCCGACCTGGAACTATGGCTACACCTTC
>NA|TRBV12-5|14|few|TRBJ1-5
CASGHAGYNQPQHF
TGTGCTAGTGGCCACGCAGGGTACAATCAGCCCCAGCATTTT
>NA|TRBV6-5|14|few|TRBJ2-2
CASHDRREAGELFF
TGTGCCAGCCACGACAGGCGTGAAGCCGGGGAGCTGTTTTTT
>NA|TRBV18|14|NA|TRBJ2-1
CASSPASTYNEQFF
TGTGCCAGCTCACCAGCGAGCACCTACAATGAGCAGTTCTTC
>NA|TRBV10-2|13|NA|TRBJ2-5
CASSDTEQETQYF
TGCGCCAGCAGTGACACGGAGCAAGAGACCCAGTACTTC
>NA|TRBV6-1|17|once|TRBJ1-1
CASSEIPAGMENTEAFF
TGTGCCAGCAGTGAAATCCCCGCCGGGATGGAGAACACTGAAGCTTTCTTT
>NA|TRBV27|12|NA|TRBJ2-1
CASSLSDNEQFF
TGTGCCAGCAGCCTTAGCGACAATGAGCAGTTCTTC
>NA|TRBV5-1|14|NA|TRBJ2-7
CASSLGPGTYEQYF
TGCGCCAGCAGCTTGGGACCAGGGACCTACGAGCAGTACTTC
>TRBD1|TRBV27|14|NA|TRBJ2-3
CASSWQGVTDTQYF
TGTGCCAGCAGTTGGCAGGGGGTGACAGATACGCAGTATTTT
>TRBD1|TRBV13|15|NA|TRBJ2-1
CASSPGQGPYNEQFF
TGTGCCAGCAGCCCCGGACAGGGACCCTACAATGAGCAGTTCTTC
>TRBD1|TRBV2|14|NA|TRBJ2-7
CASSDGTDTYEQYF
TGTGCCAGCAGTGACGGGACAGATACCTACGAGCAGTACTTC
>NA|TRBV27|13|NA|TRBJ1-1
CASSLSTETEAFF
TGTGCCAGCAGTTTATCCACGGAGACTGAAGCTTTCTTT
>TRBD2|TRBV7-9|16|NA|TRBJ2-7
CASSFPLSGDSYEQYF
TGTGCCAGCAGCTTCCCCCTAAGCGGGGACTCCTACGAGCAGTACTTC
>NA|TRBV9|15|NA|TRBJ2-5
CASSVLSGDQETQYF
TGTGCCAGCAGCGTGCTGTCGGGGGACCAAGAGACCCAGTACTTC